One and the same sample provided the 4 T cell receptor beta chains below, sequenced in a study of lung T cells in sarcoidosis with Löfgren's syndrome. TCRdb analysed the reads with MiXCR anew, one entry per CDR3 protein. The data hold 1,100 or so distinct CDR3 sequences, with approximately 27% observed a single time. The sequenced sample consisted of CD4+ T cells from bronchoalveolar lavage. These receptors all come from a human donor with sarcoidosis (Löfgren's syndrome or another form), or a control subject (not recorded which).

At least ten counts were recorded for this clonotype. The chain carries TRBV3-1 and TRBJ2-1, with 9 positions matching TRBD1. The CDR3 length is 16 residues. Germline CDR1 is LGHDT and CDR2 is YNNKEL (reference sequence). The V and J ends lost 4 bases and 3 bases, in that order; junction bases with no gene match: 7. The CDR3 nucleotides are TGTGCCAGCAGCCTGGACAGGGGAGGGGACTACAATGAGCAGTTCTTC. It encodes CASSLDRGGDYNEQFF.

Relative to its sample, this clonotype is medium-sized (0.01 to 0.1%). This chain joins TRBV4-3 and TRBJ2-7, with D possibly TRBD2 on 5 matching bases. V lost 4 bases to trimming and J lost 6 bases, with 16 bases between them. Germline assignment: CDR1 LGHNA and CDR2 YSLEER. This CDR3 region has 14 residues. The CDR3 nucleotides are TGCGCCAGCAGCCGGGGATGGCGGGCGGGCGAGCAGTACTTC. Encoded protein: CASSRGWRAGEQYF.

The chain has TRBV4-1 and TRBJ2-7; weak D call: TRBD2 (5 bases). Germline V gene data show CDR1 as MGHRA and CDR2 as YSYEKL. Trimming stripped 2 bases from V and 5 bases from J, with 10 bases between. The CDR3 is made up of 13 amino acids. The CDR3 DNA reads TGCGCCAGCAGCCAACACTCGGGGAACGAGCAGTACGTC. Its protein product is CASSQHSGNEQYV.

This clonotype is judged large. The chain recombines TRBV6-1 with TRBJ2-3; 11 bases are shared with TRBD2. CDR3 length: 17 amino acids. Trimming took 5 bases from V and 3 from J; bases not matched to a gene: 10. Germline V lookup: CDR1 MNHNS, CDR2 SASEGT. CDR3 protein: CASSLLAGAGGTDTQYF. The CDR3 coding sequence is TGTGCCAGCAGTTTACTAGCGGGGGCTGGGGGAACAGATACGCAGTATTTT.